This TCR beta chain was identified during a study of OX40 agonist ivuxolimab in advanced cancers. At the level of the study: With a range of 23 to 79, age averaged about 58 years, and 75% to 90% were male.

The CDR3 consists of 15 residues. Germline V CDR1 and CDR2: LNHNV, YYDKDF (reference sequence). Trimming at V came to 0 bases and at J to 8 bases, leaving 8 bases not matched to a gene. To note about this clone: What it binds is unknown.

General study findings and limits: At 0.1 to 3.0 mg/kg and by week 6, clonal expansion occurred in CD4+ and CD8+ blood T cells.

Only in-frame clones appear in the TCRdb table, and some are missing; sequencing was by immunoSEQ multiplex PCR. The table records fewer than 75,000 clones, roughly 87% of them present only once. At cycle 4 day 1, cycle 7 day 1, and baseline, blood was sampled. The TCR comes from an adult with an advanced solid tumor such as melanoma, head and neck, liver or kidney cancer. The rearrangement links TRBV15 to TRBJ1-2; 8 positions match TRBD1. Source: CD4+ or CD8+ T cells sorted from blood, taken in a trial of the OX40 agonist ivuxolimab. The CDR3 protein is CATSRDVGTGFGYTF. The CDR3 nucleotides read TGTGCCACCAGCAGAGATGTAGGGACAGGATTCGGCTACACCTTC.